This is a list of T cell receptor beta chains from one sample in a study of T cell responses to AZD1222 COVID-19 vaccine. Assay used: immunoSEQ multiplex PCR; TCRdb lists only in-frame clones, some missing. This sample has approximately 170,000 clones, with approximately 90% found just once. The sequenced sample was peripheral blood, obtained on day 0 of AZD1222 vaccination. The receptors come from an adult in good health. Each CDR3 is given with its conserved first and last residue. Fields, in order: J gene, V gene, clone size, D gene, CDR3 protein, CDR3 DNA. A D gene is named only where the DNA matches it firmly. Expanded clones are given a class, and other clones once, few, many or no size at all.

J gene: TRBJ2-7
V gene: TRBV6-1
clone size: NA
D gene: NA
CDR3 protein: CASSELLRPDSYEQYF
CDR3 DNA: TGTGCCAGCAGTGAGCTCCTCCGACCCGACTCCTACGAGCAGTACTTC

J gene: TRBJ1-1
V gene: TRBV4-1
clone size: NA
D gene: TRBD1
CDR3 protein: CASSQWTGAGTEAFF
CDR3 DNA: TGCGCCAGCAGCCAGTGGACAGGTGCCGGTACTGAAGCTTTCTTT

J gene: TRBJ2-7
V gene: TRBV28
clone size: once
D gene: NA
CDR3 protein: CASSLVGAEYEQYF
CDR3 DNA: TGTGCCAGCAGTTTAGTTGGGGCCGAATACGAGCAGTACTTC

J gene: TRBJ2-7
V gene: TRBV24-1
clone size: NA
D gene: NA
CDR3 protein: CATSEPGHPYEQYF
CDR3 DNA: TGTGCCACCAGTGAACCGGGACACCCTTACGAGCAGTACTTC

J gene: TRBJ2-2
V gene: TRBV21-1
clone size: NA
D gene: NA
CDR3 protein: CASRSSGSRRAGELFF
CDR3 DNA: TGTGCCAGCAGGTCTAGCGGGAGTAGGAGGGCCGGGGAGCTGTTTTTT

J gene: TRBJ1-5
V gene: TRBV6-2/TRBV6-3
clone size: once
D gene: NA
CDR3 protein: CASSSGGAGNQPQHF
CDR3 DNA: TGTGCCAGCAGCTCCGGGGGCGCCGGCAATCAGCCCCAGCATTTT

J gene: TRBJ2-5
V gene: TRBV2
clone size: NA
D gene: TRBD1
CDR3 protein: CASNWDRAGETQYF
CDR3 DNA: TGTGCCAGCAACTGGGACAGGGCCGGAGAGACCCAGTACTTC

J gene: TRBJ1-5
V gene: TRBV2
clone size: NA
D gene: NA
CDR3 protein: CASRTYSNQPQHF
CDR3 DNA: TGTGCCAGCAGGACATATAGCAATCAGCCCCAGCATTTT

J gene: TRBJ1-5
V gene: TRBV2
clone size: NA
D gene: TRBD1
CDR3 protein: CASRPRDRGYQPQHF
CDR3 DNA: TGTGCCAGCAGACCCCGGGACAGGGGATATCAGCCCCAGCATTTT

J gene: TRBJ2-7
V gene: TRBV6-6
clone size: NA
D gene: NA
CDR3 protein: CASSYSQVREQYF
CDR3 DNA: TGTGCCAGCAGTTACTCACAGGTGAGGGAGCAGTACTTC

J gene: TRBJ1-2
V gene: TRBV5-1
clone size: NA
D gene: TRBD1
CDR3 protein: CASSLEGGGYGYTF
CDR3 DNA: TGCGCCAGCAGCTTGGAAGGGGGCGGGTATGGCTACACCTTC

J gene: TRBJ1-6
V gene: TRBV27
clone size: NA
D gene: NA
CDR3 protein: CASRPPGDSPLHF
CDR3 DNA: TGTGCCAGCAGACCCCCCGGCGATTCACCCCTCCACTTT

J gene: TRBJ1-6
V gene: TRBV25-1
clone size: NA
D gene: NA
CDR3 protein: CASSVVDSPLHF
CDR3 DNA: TGTGCCAGCAGTGTTGTGGATTCACCCCTCCACTTT

J gene: TRBJ2-1
V gene: TRBV7-3
clone size: NA
D gene: TRBD2
CDR3 protein: CASSLYPSGLAGYNEQFF
CDR3 DNA: TGTGCCAGCAGCTTATATCCCTCGGGACTAGCGGGCTACAATGAGCAGTTCTTC

J gene: TRBJ2-1
V gene: TRBV19
clone size: NA
D gene: TRBD1
CDR3 protein: CASSEGTGGLGEQFF
CDR3 DNA: TGTGCCAGTAGCGAAGGGACAGGGGGGCTAGGTGAGCAGTTCTTC

J gene: TRBJ1-2
V gene: TRBV10-2
clone size: NA
D gene: TRBD1
CDR3 protein: CASSEVRQGLSGYTF
CDR3 DNA: TGCGCCAGCAGTGAGGTTAGACAGGGCCTGAGTGGGTACACCTTC

J gene: TRBJ2-1
V gene: TRBV7-2
clone size: NA
D gene: NA
CDR3 protein: CASSLNGLGGFSSYNEQFF
CDR3 DNA: TGTGCCAGCAGCTTAAACGGGTTAGGGGGGTTCAGCTCCTACAATGAGCAGTTCTTC

J gene: TRBJ2-3
V gene: TRBV15
clone size: NA
D gene: NA
CDR3 protein: CATSRDLVDTQYF
CDR3 DNA: TGTGCCACCAGCAGAGATCTGGTGGATACGCAGTATTTT

J gene: TRBJ1-6
V gene: TRBV7-2
clone size: NA
D gene: TRBD1
CDR3 protein: CASSLGGTGYNSPLHF
CDR3 DNA: TGTGCCAGCAGCTTAGGCGGGACAGGGTATAATTCACCCCTCCACTTT

J gene: TRBJ1-5
V gene: TRBV15
clone size: NA
D gene: NA
CDR3 protein: CATSRGKQPDNQPQHF
CDR3 DNA: TGTGCCACCAGCAGAGGGAAACAGCCCGACAATCAGCCCCAGCATTTT

J gene: TRBJ1-2
V gene: TRBV19
clone size: NA
D gene: NA
CDR3 protein: CASTLNPSYGYTF
CDR3 DNA: TGTGCCAGTACTCTCAATCCAAGCTATGGCTACACCTTC

J gene: TRBJ2-1
V gene: TRBV6-5
clone size: NA
D gene: TRBD2
CDR3 protein: CASSYASGRADEQFF
CDR3 DNA: TGTGCCAGCAGTTACGCTAGCGGGAGGGCTGATGAGCAGTTCTTC

J gene: TRBJ2-3
V gene: TRBV24-1
clone size: NA
D gene: NA
CDR3 protein: CATSASGESYF
CDR3 DNA: TGTGCCACCAGCGCATCCGGGGAGTCGTATTTT

J gene: TRBJ2-7
V gene: TRBV28
clone size: NA
D gene: NA
CDR3 protein: CASATPWGAEQYF
CDR3 DNA: TGTGCCAGCGCAACACCCTGGGGGGCCGAGCAGTACTTC

J gene: TRBJ2-7
V gene: TRBV7-9
clone size: NA
D gene: TRBD2
CDR3 protein: CASSSRTLLAGEGEQYF
CDR3 DNA: TGTGCCAGCAGCTCCCGAACCCTACTAGCGGGAGAGGGCGAGCAGTACTTC

J gene: TRBJ1-1
V gene: TRBV5-1
clone size: NA
D gene: NA
CDR3 protein: CASSLLPTTNTEAFF
CDR3 DNA: TGCGCCAGCAGCTTGCTGCCGACTACTAACACTGAAGCTTTCTTT

J gene: TRBJ2-7
V gene: TRBV7-6
clone size: NA
D gene: NA
CDR3 protein: CASSLERDSYYEQYF
CDR3 DNA: TGTGCCAGCAGCTTAGAGCGCGACTCTTACTACGAGCAGTACTTC

J gene: TRBJ2-7
V gene: TRBV7-3
clone size: NA
D gene: TRBD1
CDR3 protein: CASSWDRGHEQYF
CDR3 DNA: TGTGCCAGCAGCTGGGACAGGGGCCACGAGCAGTACTTC

J gene: TRBJ1-1
V gene: TRBV2
clone size: once
D gene: TRBD1
CDR3 protein: CASRMGTGGLNTEAFF
CDR3 DNA: TGTGCCAGCAGGATGGGGACAGGTGGGCTGAACACTGAAGCTTTCTTT

J gene: TRBJ1-2
V gene: TRBV28
clone size: NA
D gene: NA
CDR3 protein: CASSFGLSYGYTF
CDR3 DNA: TGTGCCAGCAGTTTCGGTCTTTCCTATGGCTACACCTTC

J gene: TRBJ1-5
V gene: TRBV5-1
clone size: NA
D gene: NA
CDR3 protein: CASSLGGSNQPQHF
CDR3 DNA: TGCGCCAGCAGCTTGGGGGGAAGCAATCAGCCCCAGCATTTT

J gene: TRBJ1-4
V gene: TRBV18
clone size: NA
D gene: NA
CDR3 protein: CASSPSQGPNEKLFF
CDR3 DNA: TGTGCCAGCTCACCCTCACAGGGCCCTAATGAAAAACTGTTTTTT

J gene: TRBJ2-7
V gene: TRBV5-1
clone size: NA
D gene: TRBD2
CDR3 protein: CASSLLGEGNYEQYF
CDR3 DNA: TGCGCCAGCAGCTTGTTGGGGGAGGGGAACTACGAGCAGTACTTC

J gene: TRBJ1-6
V gene: TRBV28
clone size: NA
D gene: NA
CDR3 protein: CASGYPQENSPLHF
CDR3 DNA: TGTGCCAGCGGCTACCCTCAGGAAAATTCACCCCTCCACTTT

J gene: TRBJ1-4
V gene: TRBV5-5
clone size: NA
D gene: TRBD1
CDR3 protein: CASSYAWTGPNEKLFF
CDR3 DNA: TGTGCCAGCAGCTACGCCTGGACAGGGCCGAATGAAAAACTGTTTTTT

J gene: TRBJ2-7
V gene: TRBV5-1
clone size: NA
D gene: NA
CDR3 protein: CASRETYQTSEQYF
CDR3 DNA: TGCGCCAGCAGAGAGACGTACCAAACCTCCGAGCAGTACTTC

J gene: TRBJ2-5
V gene: TRBV14
clone size: few
D gene: NA
CDR3 protein: CASSPTDWYQETQYF
CDR3 DNA: TGTGCCAGCAGCCCGACAGACTGGTACCAAGAGACCCAGTACTTC

J gene: TRBJ2-2
V gene: TRBV6-5
clone size: NA
D gene: TRBD1
CDR3 protein: CASSRGPDTGELFF
CDR3 DNA: TGTGCCAGCAGCAGGGGGCCGGACACCGGGGAGCTGTTTTTT

J gene: TRBJ2-7
V gene: TRBV11-3
clone size: NA
D gene: TRBD1
CDR3 protein: CASEPVFRQGSSYEQYF
CDR3 DNA: TGTGCCAGCGAGCCAGTATTTCGACAGGGGAGCTCCTACGAGCAGTACTTC

J gene: TRBJ2-2
V gene: TRBV5-1
clone size: once
D gene: TRBD1
CDR3 protein: CASSWTGTGELFF
CDR3 DNA: TGCGCCAGCAGCTGGACAGGCACCGGGGAGCTGTTTTTT

J gene: TRBJ1-2
V gene: TRBV18
clone size: NA
D gene: TRBD1
CDR3 protein: CASSPSRGQGASGYTF
CDR3 DNA: TGTGCCAGCTCACCATCGCGGGGACAGGGGGCGAGTGGCTACACCTTC